The clone carrying this T cell receptor (beta chain) was seen only a few times. The antigen is unknown. These data belong to a study of naive and memory T cell subsets. Study outcomes and limitations: A few larger clonotypes appeared in naive repertoires, especially CD8, possibly memory cells re-expressing CD45RA.

This CDR3 is built from 14 residues. The V and J ends lost 4 bases and 9 bases, in that order; junction bases with no gene match: 11. Two oligonucleotides, mixed equimolar, formed the beta constant-region primer covering TRBC1 and TRBC2. Four rounds of PCR amplified the ligated cDNA using nested alpha and beta constant-region primers plus SP2. TCRdb processed the UMI-ligation and nested PCR reads anew with MiXCR; each CDR3 protein has one entry. Here the sample spans roughly 140,000 distinct CDR3 sequences, about a fifth being singletons. The sequenced sample consisted of naive CD8+ T cells from blood. This chain uses TRBV12-3 or TRBV12-4 with TRBJ1-2; 7 positions match TRBD1. This receptor was taken from a human donor in good health. In DNA form, the CDR3 reads TGTGCCAGCAGTTCGGACAGGCTGTTATGGAGCTACACCTTC. It encodes CASSSDRLLWSYTF.